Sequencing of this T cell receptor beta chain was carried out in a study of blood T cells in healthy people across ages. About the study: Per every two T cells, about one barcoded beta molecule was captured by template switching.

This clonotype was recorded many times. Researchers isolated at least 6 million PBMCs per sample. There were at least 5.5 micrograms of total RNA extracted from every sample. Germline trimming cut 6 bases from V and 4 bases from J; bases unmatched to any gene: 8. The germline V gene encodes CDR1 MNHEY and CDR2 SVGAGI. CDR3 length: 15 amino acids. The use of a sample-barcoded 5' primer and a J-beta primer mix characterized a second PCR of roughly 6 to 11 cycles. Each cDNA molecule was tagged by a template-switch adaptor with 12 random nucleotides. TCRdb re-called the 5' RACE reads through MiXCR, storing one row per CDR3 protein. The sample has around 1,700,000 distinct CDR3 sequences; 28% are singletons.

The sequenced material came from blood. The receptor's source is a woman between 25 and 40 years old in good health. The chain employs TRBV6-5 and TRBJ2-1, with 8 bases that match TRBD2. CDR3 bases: TGTGCCAGCAGGATTGCGGGAGGTAGATACAATGAGCAGTTCTTC. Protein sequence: CASRIAGGRYNEQFF.